This TCR beta chain is from a study of sequential checkpoint blockade in melanoma. Whole-study context: Randomization was 1:1 between first-line nivolumab→ipilimumab and ipilimumab→nivolumab. After both sequences, patients received maintenance nivolumab.

Stated treatment: randomized to nivolumab then ipilimumab (arm A) or the reverse (arm B). Patients had received no earlier DNA-damaging chemotherapy. Live CD3+CD8+ CD19− CD56− cells were sorted from PBMCs. Libraries were prepared by immunoSEQ multiplex PCR; TCRdb keeps only in-frame clonotypes and omits some of them. Seen here are about 12,000 clones, about 75% observed once, and the top ten hold 50% to 70%. Germline CDR1 MNHEY, CDR2 SMNVEV (reference sequence). V lost 2 bases and J 0 bases, leaving 11 bases between the germline ends. The CDR3 consists of 17 residues. This receptor was taken from a human donor with melanoma. Sequenced material: CD8+ T cells sorted from blood (inferred from file names), taken from a patient given nivolumab and ipilimumab in sequence. The genes are TRBV27 and TRBJ1-6; the D is unclear. CDR3: CASSLGIGSSYNSPLHF. The CDR3 DNA reads as TGTGCCAGCAGTTTAGGCATCGGGAGCTCCTATAATTCACCCCTCCACTTT.